A selection of T cell receptor beta chains follows, all from one sample in a study of sequential checkpoint blockade in melanoma. The assay was immunoSEQ multiplex PCR, and TCRdb's table has in-frame clones only and misses some. The sample holds 10,000 or so clones, 25% to 30% seen once. The sequencing used tumor tissue (inferred from file names), collected from a patient given nivolumab and ipilimumab in sequence. Receptors were obtained from a human donor with melanoma. The CDR3 runs from the conserved cysteine through the conserved F or W. Each record gives: J gene, D gene, V gene, clone size, CDR3 length, CDR3 protein, CDR3 DNA. D genes are given only for firm matches. The size of a clone is reported for some rows only, either as once, few or many, or as a class for expanded clones.

TRBJ1-2,NA,TRBV19,NA,13,CASSGAENYGYTF,TGTGCCAGTAGTGGGGCAGAGAACTATGGCTACACCTTC
TRBJ1-2,NA,TRBV25-1,NA,16,CASSEYRGGGDYGYTF,TGTGCCAGCAGTGAATACCGGGGAGGGGGTGACTATGGCTACACCTTC
TRBJ2-1,TRBD2,TRBV5-1,NA,15,CASSLEASGGDEQFF,TGCGCCAGCAGCTTGGAGGCTAGCGGGGGCGATGAGCAGTTCTTC
TRBJ1-5,NA,TRBV19,NA,17,CASSIGAGERGNQPQHF,TGTGCCAGTAGTATAGGGGCAGGGGAACGAGGCAATCAGCCCCAGCATTTT
TRBJ2-1,NA,TRBV18,NA,16,CASSPRFGTKYNEQFF,TGTGCCAGCTCACCACGATTCGGCACTAAGTACAATGAGCAGTTCTTC
TRBJ1-2,NA,TRBV18,NA,14,CASSPGGARYGYTF,TGTGCCAGCTCACCAGGAGGGGCAAGATATGGCTACACCTTC
TRBJ2-3,TRBD2,TRBV9,NA,16,CASSGVGGGTTDTQYF,TGTGCCAGCAGCGGGGTTGGCGGGGGAACCACAGATACGCAGTATTTT
TRBJ2-4,NA,TRBV11-3,few,16,CASSLVGGSTKNIQYF,TGTGCCAGCAGCTTAGTCGGGGGTAGCACCAAAAACATTCAGTACTTC
TRBJ2-1,TRBD2,TRBV18,NA,19,CASSQPGLAGTSSYNEQFF,TGTGCCAGCTCACAACCGGGACTAGCGGGGACTAGCTCCTACAATGAGCAGTTCTTC
TRBJ2-1,TRBD2,TRBV11-3,many,15,CASSLSGGLNNEQFF,TGTGCCAGCAGCTTAAGCGGGGGGCTTAACAATGAGCAGTTCTTC
TRBJ2-7,TRBD2,TRBV6-8,many,17,CASSKTHRGGILGEQYF,TGTGCCAGCAGTAAAACTCACCGGGGGGGTATATTGGGCGAGCAGTACTTC
TRBJ2-1,NA,TRBV11-3,few,14,CASSPLGYYNEQFF,TGTGCCAGCAGCCCCCTAGGGTATTACAATGAGCAGTTCTTC
TRBJ2-7,NA,TRBV28,few,14,CASRGTELTYEQYF,TGTGCCAGCAGGGGGACGGAGCTAACCTACGAGCAGTACTTC
TRBJ2-1,TRBD1,TRBV28,few,15,CASSYRGTVGNEQFF,TGTGCCAGCAGTTACAGGGGGACGGTAGGCAATGAGCAGTTCTTC
TRBJ2-2,TRBD2,TRBV11-3,few,18,CASSLGLAGGPNTGELFF,TGTGCCAGCAGCTTAGGACTAGCGGGGGGCCCGAACACCGGGGAGCTGTTTTTT
TRBJ1-3,NA,TRBV9,many,14,CASSPHLSGNTIYF,TGTGCCAGCAGCCCCCACCTCTCTGGAAACACCATATATTTT
TRBJ2-2,NA,TRBV29-1,NA,13,CSAPDFTTGELFF,TGCAGCGCCCCGGACTTCACTACCGGGGAGCTGTTTTTT
TRBJ2-7,NA,TRBV11-3,NA,14,CASSLGQGYYEQYF,TGTGCCAGCAGCTTAGGGCAGGGTTACTACGAGCAGTACTTC
TRBJ1-2,TRBD1,TRBV18,NA,15,CASSPPEQGIYGYTF,TGTGCCAGCTCACCACCGGAACAGGGGATCTATGGCTACACCTTC
TRBJ1-3,TRBD1,TRBV9,few,15,CASRQGASSGNTIYF,TGTGCCAGCAGACAGGGGGCCAGCTCTGGAAACACCATATATTTT
TRBJ2-2,NA,TRBV10-3,few,15,CAISEQGSNTGELFF,TGTGCCATCAGTGAGCAGGGGTCGAACACCGGGGAGCTGTTTTTT
TRBJ2-2,TRBD1,TRBV12-5,few,16,CASGAPQGAFGGELFF,TGTGCTAGTGGAGCCCCCCAGGGGGCGTTCGGCGGGGAGCTGTTTTTT